The rows below give T cell receptor beta chains drawn from one sample of a study of T-cell reconstitution after alpha-beta-depleted transplantation in children. MiXCR was run by TCRdb on the PCR reads, yielding one entry per CDR3 protein. The sample lists about 190,000 distinct CDR3 sequences; 6% to 7% were seen once. This sample comprised PBMCs from the stem cell graft donor, obtained from the stem cell graft. These receptors originate from a human donor who donated a stem cell graft to a child with Wiskott-Aldrich syndrome. CDR3s leave out the opening cysteine and the closing phenylalanine or tryptophan. A D gene is named only where the DNA matches it firmly.

d_gene: .
v_gene: TRBV10-3
CDR3aa: AISDDSDTALVSGELF

d_gene: TRBD1
v_gene: TRBV5-1
CDR3aa: ASSWGQGNIEQY

d_gene: TRBD1
v_gene: TRBV7-6
CDR3aa: ASSLVPRDRGPTDTQY

d_gene: .
v_gene: TRBV20-1
CDR3aa: SARGTPLWNEQF

d_gene: .
v_gene: TRBV2
CDR3aa: ASLGLRDRAALAKNIQY

d_gene: .
v_gene: TRBV29-1
CDR3aa: SVWFRPTDTQY

d_gene: .
v_gene: TRBV10-2
CDR3aa: ASSVQNYEQY

d_gene: .
v_gene: TRBV7-2
CDR3aa: ASSLNGLARDEQF

d_gene: .
v_gene: TRBV5-1
CDR3aa: ASSLRFGTSGNTIY

d_gene: .
v_gene: TRBV24-1
CDR3aa: ATSDSRYTGELF

d_gene: TRBD1
v_gene: TRBV19
CDR3aa: ASTPGTGTAANTGELF

d_gene: .
v_gene: TRBV27
CDR3aa: ASRKGRQETQY

d_gene: .
v_gene: TRBV27
CDR3aa: ASSLSGLGRPNTGELF

d_gene: TRBD1
v_gene: TRBV29-1
CDR3aa: SVGQGQETQY

d_gene: .
v_gene: TRBV10-2
CDR3aa: ASSTGMRAEAF

d_gene: TRBD1
v_gene: TRBV28
CDR3aa: ASSSGQVASYEQY

d_gene: TRBD1
v_gene: TRBV24-1
CDR3aa: ATSEGQGNQPQH

d_gene: .
v_gene: TRBV5-1
CDR3aa: ASSLVLGYDEAF

d_gene: TRBD1
v_gene: TRBV20-1
CDR3aa: SASLGQNAGELF

d_gene: TRBD1
v_gene: TRBV7-6
CDR3aa: ASSPMGQANYGYT

d_gene: TRBD1
v_gene: TRBV7-9
CDR3aa: AINPAGGSGANVLT

d_gene: .
v_gene: TRBV6-5
CDR3aa: ASSPRWTPDTDTQY

d_gene: .
v_gene: TRBV18
CDR3aa: ASSPTGTGADEQF

d_gene: TRBD2
v_gene: TRBV11-2
CDR3aa: ASSLVAGNIQY

d_gene: .
v_gene: TRBV20-1
CDR3aa: SATDRNSYEQY

d_gene: .
v_gene: TRBV12-3/TRBV12-4
CDR3aa: ASGLDGSYNEQF

d_gene: TRBD2
v_gene: TRBV5-4
CDR3aa: ASSASLAGVGNEQF

d_gene: TRBD2
v_gene: TRBV5-1
CDR3aa: ASSLLTSGRASSTYEQF

d_gene: TRBD2
v_gene: TRBV4-3
CDR3aa: ASSQEVAGGGEQY

d_gene: .
v_gene: TRBV7-2
CDR3aa: ASNVNTEAF

d_gene: .
v_gene: TRBV29-1
CDR3aa: SVERLARETQY

d_gene: TRBD1
v_gene: TRBV5-1
CDR3aa: ASSYRQGSNEKLF

d_gene: TRBD1
v_gene: TRBV5-1
CDR3aa: ASSFDRGRTEAF

d_gene: TRBD1
v_gene: TRBV11-3
CDR3aa: ASSTSGTASETQY

d_gene: TRBD1
v_gene: TRBV12-3/TRBV12-4
CDR3aa: ASSLTGNQPQH

d_gene: .
v_gene: TRBV20-1
CDR3aa: SARDPAPSREQY

d_gene: TRBD1
v_gene: TRBV18
CDR3aa: ASSPSTVGTAYGYT

d_gene: TRBD1
v_gene: TRBV12-3/TRBV12-4
CDR3aa: ASSGQGETQY

d_gene: .
v_gene: TRBV5-1
CDR3aa: ASSGGSQETQY

d_gene: .
v_gene: TRBV30
CDR3aa: AWSLPNSEKLF

d_gene: .
v_gene: TRBV29-1
CDR3aa: SVAAAKETQY

d_gene: .
v_gene: TRBV3-1
CDR3aa: ASSSIVSQGANVLT

d_gene: .
v_gene: TRBV30
CDR3aa: AWSLRGPGLARYEQY

d_gene: TRBD2
v_gene: TRBV7-9
CDR3aa: ASSLRAGDTYNEQF

d_gene: TRBD1
v_gene: TRBV29-1
CDR3aa: SADKDRGTVQF

d_gene: .
v_gene: TRBV29-1
CDR3aa: SVFLAGANPGNEQF

d_gene: TRBD1
v_gene: TRBV5-5
CDR3aa: ASSPTQGWETQY

d_gene: .
v_gene: TRBV6-2/TRBV6-3
CDR3aa: ASSYGGNYEQY